Below, 4 T cell receptor beta chains from the same sample are listed, as sequenced in a study of OX40 agonist ivuxolimab in advanced cancers. The library was prepared using the immunoSEQ multiplex PCR assay. TCRdb's version of the immuneACCESS table is confined to in-frame rearrangements and falls short of the full clone set. An unresolved V gene accounts for under half of the shortfall where checked; the remainder is of unknown origin. In this sample the table shows roughly 18,000 clones, over 75% of which occur a single time. Of the sample, 55% to 65% is held by the ten largest clones. Sample: CD4+ or CD8+ T cells sorted from blood, taken in a trial of the OX40 agonist ivuxolimab. These receptor sequences come from an adult with an advanced solid tumor such as melanoma, head and neck, liver or kidney cancer.

This chain joins TRBV19 and TRBJ1-1; D is unclear. Germline V gene lookup returns CDR1 LNHDA and CDR2 SQIVND (reference sequence). This CDR3 is 11 amino acids long. V lost 7 bases and J 1 base, leaving 4 bases between the germline ends. CDR3 nucleotide sequence: TGTGCCAGTAAGGAGAACACTGAAGCTTTCTTT. It codes for CASKENTEAFF.

CDR3 loop: CASTQGGYNYGYTF. CDR3 bases: TGTGCCAGTACCCAAGGGGGGTACAACTATGGCTACACCTTC. The chain has TRBV19 and TRBJ1-2; D might be TRBD1 (6 bases). V dropped 7 bases and J dropped 2 bases, with 14 bases sitting between them. The CDR3 consists of 14 residues. Germline V gene sequence: CDR1 LNHDA, CDR2 SQIVND (reference sequence).

The chain links TRBV7-9 to TRBJ1-2; possible D gene TRBD1, 6 bases. CDR1 is SEHNR and CDR2 is FQNEAQ in the germline V gene (reference sequence). The V gene lost 6 bases and the J gene lost 1 base, with 12 bases spanning the gap. The CDR3 contains 14 residues. The CDR3: CASRSTGINYGYTF. The CDR3 coding sequence is TGTGCCAGCAGATCTACAGGGATTAACTATGGCTACACCTTC. The full variable domain, rest sourced from reference TRBV7-9 and TRBJ1-2, is DTGVSQNPRHKITKRGQNVTFRCDPISEHNRLYWYRQTLGQGPEFLTYFQNEAQLEKSRLLSDRFSAERPKGSFSTLEIQRTEQGDSAMYLCASRSTGINYGYTFGSGTRLTVV.

V gene TRBV7-3 combines with J gene TRBJ1-5; D is ambiguous. CDR3 size: 14 residues. The V gene lost 1 base and the J gene lost 5 bases, with 9 bases spanning the gap. Per the germline V gene, CDR1 is SGHTA and CDR2 is FQGTGA. In DNA form, the CDR3 reads TGTGCCAGCAGCTTAAGTTATGGGTATCAGCCCCAGCATTTT. This translates into CASSLSYGYQPQHF.